The 26 T cell receptor beta chains listed next were all sequenced from one sample in a study of T cell responses to AZD1222 COVID-19 vaccine. Profiled with immunoSEQ multiplex PCR; TCRdb holds only in-frame clones, not every one. The table records 180,000 or so clones, roughly 94% of them present only once. Sequenced here: peripheral blood, sampled 28 days after the second AZD1222 dose. These receptors all come from an adult who received the AZD1222 COVID-19 vaccine.

This chain connects TRBV30 to TRBJ1-2, with D perhaps matching TRBD1 (5 bases). Per the germline V gene, CDR1 is GTSNPN and CDR2 is SVGIG (reference sequence). Trimming left V 4 bases short and J 2 bases short, with 17 bases between. This CDR3 spans 15 amino acids. The CDR3 reads CAWNHGGGGNYGYTF. The CDR3 DNA reads as TGTGCCTGGAACCACGGGGGAGGTGGCAACTATGGCTACACCTTC.

This chain connects TRBV10-3 to TRBJ2-2; unclear D gene. Germline assignment: CDR1 ENHRY and CDR2 SYGVKD. V gave up 0 bases and J gave up 6 bases, with 8 bases separating them. This CDR3 contains 14 residues. Written as DNA, the CDR3 is TGTGCCATCAGTGAGTCGTCGCTATCCGGGGAGCTGTTTTTT. Translating it yields CAISESSLSGELFF.

The rearrangement joins TRBV11-2 to TRBJ2-7, with 8 bases aligning to TRBD1. Germline assignment: CDR1 SGHAT and CDR2 FQNNGV. After removal of 5 bases from V and 4 bases from J, the junction contained 10 bases not matched to a gene. The CDR3 sequence is 15 residues long. The CDR3 loop is CASSLNVGQVYEQYF. CDR3 sequence (DNA): TGTGCCAGCAGCCTTAATGTGGGACAGGTATACGAGCAGTACTTC.

In its sample, this clone was seen a few times. The chain recombines TRBV7-2 with TRBJ1-3; D is ambiguous. Germline V gene data show CDR1 as SGHTA and CDR2 as FQGNSA. The CDR3 has 14 amino acids. Deletions cut 5 bases from V and 0 bases from J, with 8 bases between. In DNA form, the CDR3 reads TGTGCCAGCAGCCTCGGGATCTCTGGAAACACCATATATTTT. This codes for CASSLGISGNTIYF.

The genes are TRBV11-2 and TRBJ1-2, with D possibly matching TRBD1 (5 bases). The germline CDR1 and CDR2 sequences are SGHAT and FQNNGV. This CDR3 comprises 14 residues. Trimming removed 5 bases from V and 6 bases from J, with 16 bases in between. Here the CDR3 reads CASSPRWEGNGYTF. DNA of the CDR3: TGTGCCAGCAGCCCCAGGTGGGAGGGGAATGGCTACACCTTC. Drawing the rest from reference TRBV11-2 and TRBJ1-2, the complete variable domain is EAGVAQSPRYKIIEKRQSVAFWCNPISGHATLYWYQQILGQGPKLLIQFQNNGVVDDSQLPKDRFSAERLKGVDSTLKIQPAKLEDSAVYLCASSPRWEGNGYTFGSGTRLTVV.

The rearrangement uses TRBV5-1 and TRBJ2-2; possible D gene TRBD2, 6 bases. Trimming removed 4 bases at V and 0 bases at J, with 10 bases between. Germline V gene data show CDR1 as SGHRS and CDR2 as YFSETQ. CDR3 size: 15 residues. The DNA of the CDR3 is TGCGCCAGCAGCATGGACTATCCGAACACCGGGGAGCTGTTTTTT. This gives the protein CASSMDYPNTGELFF.

The V and J genes are TRBV23-1 and TRBJ1-1; TRBD1 aligns across 8 bases. TRBV23-1 is labeled an ORF, and its function is uncertain. This CDR3 is built from 16 residues. Unmatched junction bases numbered 8, after V lost 2 bases and J lost 3 bases. CDR3 loop: CASSQIPGQGDTEAFF. In nucleotides, the CDR3 is TGCGCCAGCAGTCAAATCCCCGGACAGGGCGACACTGAAGCTTTCTTT.

V gene TRBV4-2 combines with J gene TRBJ2-7; 16 nucleotides match TRBD2. The CDR3 is made up of 18 amino acids. Germline CDR1 is LGHNA and CDR2 is YNFKEQ. V shed 7 bases and J 0 bases; nucleotides not matched to a gene: 9. The CDR3 DNA follows: TGTGCCAGCACTCCGGGACTAGCGGGAGGGACGAGCTCCTACGAGCAGTACTTC. Translation: CASTPGLAGGTSSYEQYF.

The chain carries TRBV6-6 and TRBJ1-1; possible D gene TRBD1, 5 bases. CDR3 length equals 14 residues. The germline gives CDR1 MNHNY, CDR2 SVGAGI (reference sequence). The V gene lost 7 bases and the J gene lost 1 base, with 13 bases spanning the gap. Here the CDR3 reads CASTGGRQNTEAFF. CDR3 coding DNA: TGTGCCAGCACTGGGGGGAGGCAGAACACTGAAGCTTTCTTT.

This rearrangement joins TRBV15 to TRBJ1-1; D gene unclear. The V end was cut by 0 bases, the J end by 4 bases, with 3 bases between. The CDR3 loop spans 12 amino acids. Per the germline V gene, CDR1 is LNHNV and CDR2 is YYDKDF (reference sequence). The CDR3 reads CATSRDVTEAFF. The CDR3 DNA reads TGTGCCACCAGCAGAGATGTCACTGAAGCTTTCTTT.

The chain combines TRBV2 with TRBJ2-1, with D possibly being TRBD2 (5 bases). Trimming took 0 bases from V and 9 from J, leaving 12 bases between them. Germline loops: CDR1 SNHLY, CDR2 FYNNEI. The CDR3 extends over 14 amino acids. Here the CDR3 DNA reads TGTGCCAGCAGTGAAGCGGGCGCGGGTGGTGAGCAGTTCTTC. Translating gives CASSEAGAGGEQFF.

The V and J genes are TRBV7-2 and TRBJ2-1; 9 bases agree with TRBD2. Germline trimming cut 0 bases from V and 4 bases from J; bases unmatched to any gene: 4. The CDR3 runs 16 residues. Germline V CDR1 and CDR2: SGHTA, FQGNSA. For the CDR3, the DNA is TGTGCCAGCAGCTTAGCGGCGGCGGGGGGGTACAATGAGCAGTTCTTC. Amino acids: CASSLAAAGGYNEQFF.

CDR3 sequence reads: CASSPLGLAGAHEQYF. The CDR3 nucleotides read TGTGCCAGCAGCCCCCTAGGACTAGCGGGAGCTCACGAGCAGTACTTC. The V call is TRBV7-3, the J call TRBJ2-7; 13 bases line up with TRBD2. This CDR3 spans 16 amino acids. Germline V gene data show CDR1 as SGHTA and CDR2 as FQGTGA. With V trimmed by 5 bases and J by 5 bases, 9 bases remained unmatched. The full variable domain, with the rest looked up from reference TRBV7-3 and TRBJ2-7, is GAGVSQTPSNKVTEKGKYVELRCDPISGHTALYWYRQSLGQGPEFLIYFQGTGAADDSGLPNDRFFAVRPEGSVSTLKIQRTERGDSAVYLCASSPLGLAGAHEQYFGPGTRLTVT.

The chain uses TRBV30 and TRBJ1-2; D may be TRBD1 (5 bases). This CDR3 region has 15 residues. V lost 4 bases, J lost 5 bases, and 20 bases lay in between. CDR1 is GTSNPN, CDR2 SVGIG, per germline (reference sequence). CDR3 nucleotide sequence: TGTGCCTGGACCGGGACGCCGGGAGCCCTTTATGGCTACACCTTC. As protein: CAWTGTPGALYGYTF.

The gene calls are TRBV11-2 and TRBJ1-1; TRBD1 agrees at 8 bases. The CDR3 is made up of 16 amino acids. The germline V gene has CDR1 SGHAT and CDR2 FQNNGV. Trimming took 5 bases from V and 0 from J; bases not matched to a gene: 8. CDR3 amino acids: CASSQTGAPLNTEAFF. CDR3 nucleotides: TGTGCCAGCAGCCAGACAGGGGCCCCCTTGAACACTGAAGCTTTCTTT.

V is TRBV29-1 and J is TRBJ2-1, with D perhaps matching TRBD1 (6 bases). The CDR3 extends over 14 amino acids. CDR1 is SQVTM, CDR2 ANQGSEA, per germline. The V gene lost 1 base and the J gene lost 1 base, with 8 bases spanning the gap. The chain's CDR3 is CSVEGTASYNEQFF. In DNA, the CDR3 is TGCAGCGTTGAAGGGACAGCATCCTACAATGAGCAGTTCTTC.

The chain recombines TRBV3-1 (or the pseudogene TRBV3-2) with TRBJ2-4, with TRBD1 matching over 7 bases. With 2 bases clipped from V and 5 bases from J, the junction kept 3 bases outside the gene matches. The CDR3 loop spans 14 amino acids. The germline gives CDR1 LGHDT, CDR2 YNNKEL (reference sequence). The chain's CDR3 is CASSQRGRENIQYF. CDR3 nucleotide sequence: TGTGCCAGCAGCCAAAGGGGGCGCGAAAACATTCAGTACTTC.

The chain recombines TRBV2 with TRBJ2-7; D might be TRBD1 (5 bases). Germline V gives CDR1 SNHLY, CDR2 FYNNEI. This CDR3 is built from 14 residues. Deletions cut 7 bases from V and 1 base from J, with 14 bases between. CDR3 protein: CASTPDRISYEQYF. The CDR3 DNA follows: TGTGCCAGCACCCCCGACAGAATATCCTACGAGCAGTACTTC.

The genes are TRBV6-6 and TRBJ1-2; D call uncertain. Trimming removed 2 bases from V and 1 base from J, with 11 bases in between. CDR1 is MNHNY, CDR2 SVGAGI, per germline (reference sequence). The CDR3 consists of 15 residues. The CDR3 DNA reads TGTGCCAGCAGTTACCCGGGCCGGCTTAACTATGGCTACACCTTC. It encodes CASSYPGRLNYGYTF.

CDR3 coding DNA: TGCGCCAGCAGCCCCGGGACTTTGAGGGAGACCCAGTACTTC. Translating gives CASSPGTLRETQYF. The J gene is TRBJ2-5, the V gene TRBV4-1; perhaps TRBD2 as D (6 bases). The CDR3 has 14 amino acids. Germline V gene lookup returns CDR1 MGHRA and CDR2 YSYEKL. Trimming left V 4 bases short and J 5 bases short, with 14 bases between.

V gene TRBV28 combines with J gene TRBJ1-3; D unclear. The CDR3 is 15 amino acids. Trimming took off 3 bases at V and 2 bases at J, with 11 bases between the two ends. Germline V gene lookup returns CDR1 MDHEN and CDR2 SYDVKM. The CDR3 is CASSFIGKPGNTIYF. DNA of the CDR3: TGTGCCAGCAGTTTTATAGGGAAACCTGGAAACACCATATATTTT.

The CDR3 reads CASSHRKGGNTEAFF. For the CDR3, the DNA is TGTGCCAGCAGCCACCGAAAAGGGGGGAACACTGAAGCTTTCTTT. The genes are TRBV3-1 (or the pseudogene TRBV3-2) and TRBJ1-1, with D perhaps matching TRBD1 (6 bases). This CDR3 contains 15 residues. Germline V gene data show CDR1 as LGHDT and CDR2 as YNNKEL (reference sequence). Trimming left V 3 bases short and J 1 base short, with 12 bases between.

CDR3 DNA sequence: TGTGCCAGCAGTTGGGACGCTCAAGAGACCCAGTACTTC. Amino acids: CASSWDAQETQYF. The chain uses TRBV28 and TRBJ2-5; D may be TRBD1 or TRBD2 (5 bases each). The V end was cut by 4 bases, the J end by 2 bases, with 8 bases between. This CDR3 has 13 amino acids. The germline V gene has CDR1 MDHEN and CDR2 SYDVKM.

The chain joins TRBV6-2 or TRBV6-3 to TRBJ2-2; D remains ambiguous. CDR1 is MNHEY and CDR2 is SVGEGT in the germline V gene. CDR3 length: 12 amino acids. Trimming cost V 5 bases and J 6 bases, with 7 bases left between them. This chain's CDR3 is CASSKASGELFF. Here the CDR3 DNA reads TGTGCCAGCAGTAAGGCGTCCGGGGAGCTGTTTTTT.

The chain joins TRBV11-2 to TRBJ1-6, with TRBD1 matching over 10 bases. Germline V lookup: CDR1 SGHAT, CDR2 FQNNGV. The CDR3 spans 14 residues. With V trimmed by 4 bases and J by 7 bases, 1 base remained unmatched. The CDR3 bases are TGTGCCAGCAGCTGGGGACAGGGGAATTCACCCCTCCACTTT. Amino acids: CASSWGQGNSPLHF.

The CDR3 bases are TGCGCCAGCAGCCCGACAGGGGTTTATGGCTACACCTTC. Its translation is CASSPTGVYGYTF. The chain couples TRBV5-1 to TRBJ1-2, with 8 nucleotides matching TRBD1. This CDR3 is built from 13 residues. J gave up 5 bases and V 4 bases, and 4 bases lay outside the gene matches. The germline V gene has CDR1 SGHRS and CDR2 YFSETQ.